These T cell receptor beta chains were read from a single sample in a study of blood T cell repertoires in COVID-19. Profiling relied on immunoSEQ multiplex PCR, and the TCRdb table lists in-frame clones only, not all of them. In the table there are around 18,000 clones, 90% to 95% of which are singletons. Sample: peripheral blood. The receptors derive from a human donor in a cohort sampled during active COVID-19. The CDR3 runs from the conserved cysteine through the conserved F or W. A D gene is named only where the DNA matches it firmly. Size is stated for part of the rows, as once, few or many counts, or as a class when the clone is expanded.

D: NA; J: TRBJ1-6; V: TRBV14; size: NA; DNA: TGTGCCAGCAGCCAAGATCAGGGTTTTAATTCACCCCTCCACTTT; CDR3: CASSQDQGFNSPLHF
D: NA; J: TRBJ2-2; V: TRBV7-3; size: NA; DNA: TGTGCCAGCAGTCCTCAGGCGAACACCGGGGAGCTGTTTTTT; CDR3: CASSPQANTGELFF
D: TRBD2; J: TRBJ2-7; V: TRBV10-3; size: NA; DNA: TGTGCCATCAGTGAGGAAGCGGGGGGCCGAAAGTACGAGCAGTACTTC; CDR3: CAISEEAGGRKYEQYF
D: TRBD2; J: TRBJ2-1; V: TRBV12-3/TRBV12-4; size: NA; DNA: TGTGCCAGCAGTTTAGTAGCGGGAGCGGTCTTC; CDR3: CASSLVAGAVF
D: TRBD2; J: TRBJ2-5; V: TRBV6-2/TRBV6-3; size: NA; DNA: TGTGCCAGCAGTTACGGGGGGGGAGAGACCCAGTACTTC; CDR3: CASSYGGGETQYF
D: TRBD2; J: TRBJ2-1; V: TRBV14; size: NA; DNA: TGTGCCAGCAGCCGTAAACTAGCGGAGCGCAATGAGCAGTTCTTC; CDR3: CASSRKLAERNEQFF
D: TRBD2; J: TRBJ2-1; V: TRBV5-1; size: once; DNA: TGCGCCAGCAGCTTGAGTAGCGGGGGAACCTACAATGAGCAGTTCTTC; CDR3: CASSLSSGGTYNEQFF
D: NA; J: TRBJ1-2; V: TRBV27; size: once; DNA: TGTGCCAGCAGTTTTAAGGGAGATGGCTACACCTTC; CDR3: CASSFKGDGYTF
D: TRBD2; J: TRBJ2-1; V: TRBV10-1; size: once; DNA: TGCGCCAGCAGTCCTCAGCGGGGCTACGGGGATGAGCAGTTCTTC; CDR3: CASSPQRGYGDEQFF
D: NA; J: TRBJ2-1; V: TRBV15; size: NA; DNA: TGTGCCACCAGCCGGGGTAATGAGCAGTTCTTC; CDR3: CATSRGNEQFF
D: TRBD2; J: TRBJ2-3; V: TRBV19; size: NA; DNA: TGTGCCAGTAGTGCCCTAGCGGGAGGGCCAGATACGCAGTATTTT; CDR3: CASSALAGGPDTQYF
D: TRBD1; J: TRBJ2-5; V: TRBV2; size: NA; DNA: TGTGCCAGCAGGGGGGACAGGGGGCTAGAGGAGACCCAGTACTTC; CDR3: CASRGDRGLEETQYF
D: TRBD2; J: TRBJ2-3; V: TRBV10-1; size: NA; DNA: TGCGCCAGCAGTGATCCAGAGGGACTAGGGTTGGATACGCAGTATTTT; CDR3: CASSDPEGLGLDTQYF
D: TRBD1; J: TRBJ1-2; V: TRBV6-5; size: NA; DNA: TGTGCCAGCAGCTACGGGACAGGTCCTTCTGGCTACACCTTC; CDR3: CASSYGTGPSGYTF
D: NA; J: TRBJ1-2; V: TRBV6-6; size: once; DNA: TGTGCCAGCAGTTACTCAGGCAGGGTGCCCCATGGCTACACCTTC; CDR3: CASSYSGRVPHGYTF
D: TRBD1; J: TRBJ2-7; V: TRBV19; size: NA; DNA: TGTGCCAGTAGTATAGATAAGGGGACAGGGGCGGTCGAGCAGTACTTC; CDR3: CASSIDKGTGAVEQYF
D: TRBD2; J: TRBJ2-4; V: TRBV5-4; size: NA; DNA: TGTGCCAGCAGCCGACTAGCGGGGGGCGGAAACATTCAGTACTTC; CDR3: CASSRLAGGGNIQYF
D: TRBD1; J: TRBJ2-7; V: TRBV18; size: NA; DNA: TGTGCCAGCTCACCAGGCAGGGGGTCTTACGAGCAGTACTTC; CDR3: CASSPGRGSYEQYF
D: NA; J: TRBJ2-1; V: TRBV18; size: NA; DNA: TGTGCCAGCTCGCGGGACCCAGGAGGGCCCAATGAGCAGTTCTTC; CDR3: CASSRDPGGPNEQFF
D: TRBD1; J: TRBJ2-3; V: TRBV7-6; size: NA; DNA: TGTGCCAGCAGCCTACGGACAGGAGGCACAGATACGCAGTATTTT; CDR3: CASSLRTGGTDTQYF
D: TRBD1; J: TRBJ2-7; V: TRBV5-1; size: NA; DNA: TGCGCCAGCAGCTTGGGGAGGTTGGACAGGGAATACGAGCAGTACTTC; CDR3: CASSLGRLDREYEQYF
D: NA; J: TRBJ1-2; V: TRBV29-1; size: NA; DNA: TGCAGCGGAGGCAGCGGCCTTGATGGGGACACCTTC; CDR3: CSGGSGLDGDTF
D: TRBD1; J: TRBJ2-7; V: TRBV4-1; size: NA; DNA: TGCGCCAGCAGCCCAGAAGCGCTGCGACAGGGTATGTACTTC; CDR3: CASSPEALRQGMYF
D: TRBD1; J: TRBJ1-6; V: TRBV9; size: NA; DNA: TGTGCCAGCAGCGAGACAGGGCAGGGGGGACCCCTCCACTTT; CDR3: CASSETGQGGPLHF
D: TRBD1; J: TRBJ1-3; V: TRBV5-1; size: NA; DNA: TGCGCCAGCAGCTTGGTACAGGGGGCGTTTGGAAACACCATATATTTT; CDR3: CASSLVQGAFGNTIYF
D: NA; J: TRBJ1-5; V: TRBV18; size: NA; DNA: TGTGCCAGCTCACCCGACAGCCATCAGCCCCAGCATTTT; CDR3: CASSPDSHQPQHF